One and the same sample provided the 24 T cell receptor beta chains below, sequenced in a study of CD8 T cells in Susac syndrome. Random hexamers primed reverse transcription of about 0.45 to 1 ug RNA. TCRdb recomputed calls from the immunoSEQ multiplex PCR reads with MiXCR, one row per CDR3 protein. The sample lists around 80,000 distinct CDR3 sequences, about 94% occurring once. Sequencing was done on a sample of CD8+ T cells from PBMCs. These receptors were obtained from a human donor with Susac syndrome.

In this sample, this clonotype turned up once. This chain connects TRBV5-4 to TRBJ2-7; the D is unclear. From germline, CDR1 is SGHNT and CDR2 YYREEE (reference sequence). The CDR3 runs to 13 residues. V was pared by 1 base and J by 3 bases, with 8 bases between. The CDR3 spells CASSLSSGYEQYF. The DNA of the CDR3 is TGTGCCAGCAGCTTGAGTTCGGGCTACGAGCAGTACTTC.

CDR3 nucleotide sequence: TGTGCCAGCGGAAGTCGTGGGCAGTACTTC. Translated: CASGSRGQYF. This rearrangement joins TRBV9 to TRBJ2-7, with D unclear. The CDR3 consists of 10 residues. With 7 bases removed from V and 9 bases from J, the gap between germline ends came to 11 bases. Germline assignment: CDR1 SGDLS and CDR2 YYNGEE. Looking up the rest from reference TRBV9 and TRBJ2-7 gives the full variable domain: DSGVTQTPKHLITATGQRVTLRCSPRSGDLSVYWYQQSLDQGLQFLIQYYNGEERAKGNILERFSAQQFPDLHSELNLSSLELGDSALYFCASGSRGQYFGPGTRLTVT.

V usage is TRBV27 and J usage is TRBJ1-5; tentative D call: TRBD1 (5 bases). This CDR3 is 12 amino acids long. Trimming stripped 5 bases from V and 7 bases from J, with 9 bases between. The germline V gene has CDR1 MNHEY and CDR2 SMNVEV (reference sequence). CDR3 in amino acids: CASSRGGQPQHF. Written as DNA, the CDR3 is TGTGCCAGCAGTCGCGGGGGACAGCCCCAGCATTTT.

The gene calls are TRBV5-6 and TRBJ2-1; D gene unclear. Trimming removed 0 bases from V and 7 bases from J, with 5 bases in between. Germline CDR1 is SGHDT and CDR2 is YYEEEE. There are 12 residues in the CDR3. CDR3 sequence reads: CASSLVENEQFF. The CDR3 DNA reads TGTGCCAGCAGCTTGGTTGAAAATGAGCAGTTCTTC.

The CDR3 sequence is CASSASPSTSGNYNEQFF. Written as DNA, the CDR3 is TGTGCCAGCAGCGCATCCCCTTCGACTAGCGGGAACTACAATGAGCAGTTCTTC. The rearrangement links TRBV7-9 to TRBJ2-1; the match to TRBD2 covers 11 bases. Germline V gene lookup returns CDR1 SEHNR and CDR2 FQNEAQ (reference sequence). The CDR3 contains 18 residues. After removal of 5 bases from V and 3 bases from J, the junction contained 12 bases not matched to a gene.

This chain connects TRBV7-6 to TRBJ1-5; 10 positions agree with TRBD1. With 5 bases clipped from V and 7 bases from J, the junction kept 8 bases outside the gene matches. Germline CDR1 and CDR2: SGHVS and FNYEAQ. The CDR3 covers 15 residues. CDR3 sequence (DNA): TGTGCCAGCAGCCCTGGGACAGGGGAAGGGCAGCCCCAGCATTTT. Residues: CASSPGTGEGQPQHF. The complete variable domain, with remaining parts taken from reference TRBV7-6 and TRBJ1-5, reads GAGVSQSPRYKVTKRGQDVALRCDPISGHVSLYWYRQALGQGPEFLTYFNYEAQQDKSGLPNDRFSAERPEGSISTLTIQRTEQRDSAMYRCASSPGTGEGQPQHFGDGTRLSIL.

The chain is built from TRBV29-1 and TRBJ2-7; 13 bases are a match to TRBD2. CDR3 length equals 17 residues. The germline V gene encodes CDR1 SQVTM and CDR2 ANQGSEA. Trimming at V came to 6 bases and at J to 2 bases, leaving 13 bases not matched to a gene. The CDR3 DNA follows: TGCAGCGTCGAACTAGCGGGAGGGCCCAACGAAGCCTACGAGCAGTACTTC. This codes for CSVELAGGPNEAYEQYF.

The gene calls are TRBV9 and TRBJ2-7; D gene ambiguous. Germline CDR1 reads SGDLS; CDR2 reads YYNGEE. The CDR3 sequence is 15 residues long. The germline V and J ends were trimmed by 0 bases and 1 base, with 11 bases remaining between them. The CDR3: CASSVEGSRSYEQYF. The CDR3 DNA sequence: TGTGCCAGCAGCGTAGAAGGGTCCAGGTCCTACGAGCAGTACTTC.

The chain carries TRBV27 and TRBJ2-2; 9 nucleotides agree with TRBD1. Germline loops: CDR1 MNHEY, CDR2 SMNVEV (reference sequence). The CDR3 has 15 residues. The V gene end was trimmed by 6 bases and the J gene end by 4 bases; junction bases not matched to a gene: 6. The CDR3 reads CASREGTGITGELFF. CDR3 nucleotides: TGTGCCAGCAGGGAGGGGACAGGGATCACCGGGGAGCTGTTTTTT.

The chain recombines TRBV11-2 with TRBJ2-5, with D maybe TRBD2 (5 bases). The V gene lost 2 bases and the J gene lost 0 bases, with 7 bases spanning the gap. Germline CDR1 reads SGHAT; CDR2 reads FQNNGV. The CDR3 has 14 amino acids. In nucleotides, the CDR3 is TGTGCCAGCAGCTTACCGGACTACCAAGAGACCCAGTACTTC. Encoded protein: CASSLPDYQETQYF. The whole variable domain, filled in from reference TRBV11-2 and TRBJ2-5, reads EAGVAQSPRYKIIEKRQSVAFWCNPISGHATLYWYQQILGQGPKLLIQFQNNGVVDDSQLPKDRFSAERLKGVDSTLKIQPAKLEDSAVYLCASSLPDYQETQYFGPGTRLLVL.

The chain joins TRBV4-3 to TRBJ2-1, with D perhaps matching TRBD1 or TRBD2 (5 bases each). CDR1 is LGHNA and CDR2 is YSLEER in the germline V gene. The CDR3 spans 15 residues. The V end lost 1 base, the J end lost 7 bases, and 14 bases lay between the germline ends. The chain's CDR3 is CASSQGGVSGNEQFF. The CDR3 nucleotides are TGCGCCAGCAGCCAAGGGGGAGTCTCAGGGAATGAGCAGTTCTTC.

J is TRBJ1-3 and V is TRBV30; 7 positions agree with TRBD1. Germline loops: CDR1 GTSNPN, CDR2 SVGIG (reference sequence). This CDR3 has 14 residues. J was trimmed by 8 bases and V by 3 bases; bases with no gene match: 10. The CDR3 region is CAWSGQANGYTIYF. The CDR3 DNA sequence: TGTGCCTGGAGCGGACAGGCCAACGGTTACACCATATATTTT.

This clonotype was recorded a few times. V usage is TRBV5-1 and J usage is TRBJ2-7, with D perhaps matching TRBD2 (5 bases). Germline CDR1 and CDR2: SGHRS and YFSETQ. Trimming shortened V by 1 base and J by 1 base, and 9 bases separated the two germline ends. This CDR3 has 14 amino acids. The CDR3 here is CASSLWTGSYEQYF. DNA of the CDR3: TGCGCCAGCAGCTTGTGGACGGGATCCTACGAGCAGTACTTC.

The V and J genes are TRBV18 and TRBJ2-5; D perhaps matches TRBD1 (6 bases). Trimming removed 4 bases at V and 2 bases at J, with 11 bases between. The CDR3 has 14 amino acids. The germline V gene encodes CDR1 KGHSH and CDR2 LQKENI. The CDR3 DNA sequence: TGTGCCAGCTCACGCCGGACAGCTCAAGAGACCCAGTACTTC. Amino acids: CASSRRTAQETQYF.

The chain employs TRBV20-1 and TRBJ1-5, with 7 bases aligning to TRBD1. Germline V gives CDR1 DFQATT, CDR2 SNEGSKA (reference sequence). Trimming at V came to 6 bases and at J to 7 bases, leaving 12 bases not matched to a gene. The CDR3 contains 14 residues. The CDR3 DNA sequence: TGCAGTGCCAGGAATAGACAGGGTCAACAGCCCCAGCATTTT. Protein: CSARNRQGQQPQHF.

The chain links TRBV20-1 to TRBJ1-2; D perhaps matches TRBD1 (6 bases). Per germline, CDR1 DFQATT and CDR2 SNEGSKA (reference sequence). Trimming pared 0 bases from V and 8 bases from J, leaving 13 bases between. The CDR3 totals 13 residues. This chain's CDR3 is CSARDPGVRGYTF. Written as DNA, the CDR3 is TGCAGTGCTAGAGACCCAGGGGTCCGGGGCTACACCTTC.

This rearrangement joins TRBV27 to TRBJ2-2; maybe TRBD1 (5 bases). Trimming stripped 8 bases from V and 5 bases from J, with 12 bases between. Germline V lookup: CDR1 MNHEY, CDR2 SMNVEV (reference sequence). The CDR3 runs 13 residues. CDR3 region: CASRWAGTGELFF. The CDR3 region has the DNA TGTGCCAGCCGCTGGGCAGGGACCGGGGAGCTGTTTTTT.

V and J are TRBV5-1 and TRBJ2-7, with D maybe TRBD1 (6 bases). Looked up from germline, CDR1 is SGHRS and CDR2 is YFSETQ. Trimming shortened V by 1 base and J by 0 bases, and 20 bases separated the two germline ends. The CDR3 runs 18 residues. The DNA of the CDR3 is TGCGCCAGCAGCTTGTATTTCGGACAGACCTTAAGCTCCTACGAGCAGTACTTC. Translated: CASSLYFGQTLSSYEQYF.

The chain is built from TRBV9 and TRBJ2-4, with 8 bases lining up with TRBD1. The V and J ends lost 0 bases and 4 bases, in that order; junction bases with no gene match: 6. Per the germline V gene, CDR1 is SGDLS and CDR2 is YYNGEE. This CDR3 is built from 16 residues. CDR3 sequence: CASSVADRVGKNIQYF. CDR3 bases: TGTGCCAGCAGCGTAGCGGACAGGGTGGGGAAAAACATTCAGTACTTC.

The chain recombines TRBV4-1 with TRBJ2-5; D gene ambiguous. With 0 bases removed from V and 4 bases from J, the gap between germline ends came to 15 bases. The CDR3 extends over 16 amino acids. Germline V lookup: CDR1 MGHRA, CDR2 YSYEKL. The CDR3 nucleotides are TGCGCCAGCAGCCAAGAGGGATCGGTAGGTCGAGAGACCCAGTACTTC. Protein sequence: CASSQEGSVGRETQYF.

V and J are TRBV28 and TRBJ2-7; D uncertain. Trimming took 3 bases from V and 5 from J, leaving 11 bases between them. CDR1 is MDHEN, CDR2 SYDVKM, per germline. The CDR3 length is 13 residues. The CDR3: CASSFTGRNEQYF. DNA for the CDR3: TGTGCCAGCAGTTTCACGGGTAGGAACGAGCAGTACTTC.

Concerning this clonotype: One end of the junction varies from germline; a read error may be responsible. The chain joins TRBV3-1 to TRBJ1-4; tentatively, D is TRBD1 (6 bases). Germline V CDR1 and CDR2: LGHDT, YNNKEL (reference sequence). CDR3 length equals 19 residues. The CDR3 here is CASSQAVLGAKIPKEKLFF. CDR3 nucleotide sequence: TGTGCCAGCAGCCAAGCCGTTCTGGGGGCGAAAATCCCTAAGGAAAAACTGTTTTTT.

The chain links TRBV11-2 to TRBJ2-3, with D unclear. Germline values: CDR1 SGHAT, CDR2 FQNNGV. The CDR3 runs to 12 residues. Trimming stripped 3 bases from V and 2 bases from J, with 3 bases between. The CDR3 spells CASSFNTDTQYF. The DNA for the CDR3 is TGTGCCAGCAGCTTTAACACAGATACGCAGTATTTT.

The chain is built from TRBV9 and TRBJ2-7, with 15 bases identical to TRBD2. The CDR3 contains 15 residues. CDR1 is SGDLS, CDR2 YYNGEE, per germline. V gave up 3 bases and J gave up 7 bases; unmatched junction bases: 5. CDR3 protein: CASSEGLAGGEEQYF. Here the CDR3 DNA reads TGTGCCAGCAGCGAGGGACTAGCGGGGGGAGAAGAGCAGTACTTC.